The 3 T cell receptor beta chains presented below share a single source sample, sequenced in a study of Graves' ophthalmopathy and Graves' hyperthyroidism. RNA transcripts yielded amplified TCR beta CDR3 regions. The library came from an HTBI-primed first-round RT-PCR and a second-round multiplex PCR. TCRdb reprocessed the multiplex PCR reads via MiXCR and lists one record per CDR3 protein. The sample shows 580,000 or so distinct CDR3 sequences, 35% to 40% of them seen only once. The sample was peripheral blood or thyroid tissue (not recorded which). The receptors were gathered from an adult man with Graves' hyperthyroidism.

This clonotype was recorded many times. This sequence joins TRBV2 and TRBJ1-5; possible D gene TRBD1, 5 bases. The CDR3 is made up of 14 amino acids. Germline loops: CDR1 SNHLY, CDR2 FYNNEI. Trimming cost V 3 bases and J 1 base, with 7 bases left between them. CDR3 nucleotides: TGTGCCAGCAGTGACCGGGGCAGCAATCAGCCCCAGCATTTT. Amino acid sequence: CASSDRGSNQPQHF.

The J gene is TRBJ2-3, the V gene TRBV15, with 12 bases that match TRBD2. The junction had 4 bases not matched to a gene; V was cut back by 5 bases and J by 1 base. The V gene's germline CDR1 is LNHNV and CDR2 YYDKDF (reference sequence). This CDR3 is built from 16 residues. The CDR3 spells CATSPSGGAGTDTQYF. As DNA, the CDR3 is TGTGCCACCAGCCCTAGCGGGGGGGCAGGCACAGATACGCAGTATTTT.

The CDR3 DNA sequence: TGTGCCAGTAGTATTGCACGAGGAGAGACCCAGCATTTT. Translation: CASSIARGETQHF. The chain carries TRBV19 and TRBJ1-5; D uncertain. Germline loops: CDR1 LNHDA, CDR2 SQIVND (reference sequence). Trimming took 3 bases from V and 11 from J, leaving 14 bases between them. The CDR3 has 13 amino acids.